The present entry profiles one TCR beta chain with its context. These data belong to a study of blood T cell repertoires in COVID-19. Study-level information: The United States, Italy and Spain supplied acute and convalescent COVID-19 samples. From T cells, B-cell-depleted T cells, or PBMCs came the material, which was cDNA or gDNA.

As processed by the authors: The assay estimated nucleated cells by amplifying reference gene primers. Measured with immunoSEQ multiplex PCR; TCRdb has only the in-frame clones, and not every one. V and J calls and clone size are those listed in that table; D and trimming were worked out from the DNA. Of 35,000 to 45,000 clones listed, around 89% are singletons. Germline V gives CDR1 SGDLS, CDR2 YYNGEE. CDR3 size: 17 residues. The V gene lost 5 bases and the J gene lost 8 bases, with 28 bases spanning the gap. The clonotype was recovered from a human donor in a cohort sampled during active COVID-19. Material for sequencing was peripheral blood. The chain combines TRBV9 with TRBJ1-2; TRBD1 is a possible D gene (5 bases). The CDR3 DNA reads TGTGCCAGCAGGGGGGTGCGGCGGGGCGTCGGAATTATGGGCTACACCTTC. It specifies CASRGVRRGVGIMGYTF.